This TCR beta chain was profiled in a study of post-analysis software for immune sequencing data. The wider study: The patients showed relapsing-remitting, secondary progressive and progressive-relapsing multiple sclerosis courses. Study-wide findings and caveats: Patients showed TRBV5-6, TRBV5-1 and TRBV20-1 among five TRBV segments more frequent than in controls. Those with multiple sclerosis, the patient group, showed significantly lower normalized Chao1 diversity than controls. F measure clustering grouped samples strongly by preparation batch.

Only a few counts were recorded for this clonotype. Antigen: not known. Carried by the TCR beta cDNA libraries were unique molecular identifiers. Some 540,000 cDNA molecules were obtained from approximately 1 to 10 million T cells. MiXCR, run by TCRdb on the PCR reads, gives a single entry per CDR3 protein. The table has approximately 730,000 distinct CDR3 sequences, 25% to 30% seen once. Germline lookup yields CDR1 LNHNV and CDR2 YYDKDF (reference sequence). The CDR3 totals 16 residues. V shed 1 base and J 8 bases; nucleotides not matched to a gene: 11. This receptor was identified in a girl under 18 with multiple sclerosis. Sequencing used blood. The chain couples TRBV15 to TRBJ2-5; 9 positions match TRBD2. This CDR3 is CATSRGSSGALGTQYF. CDR3 nucleotides: TGTGCCACCAGCAGAGGATCTAGCGGGGCCCTTGGAACCCAGTACTTC.